The 21 T cell receptor beta chains below all came from one sample that was sequenced in a study of technical replicates of blood from a handful of donors. Assay used: immunoSEQ multiplex PCR; TCRdb lists only in-frame clones, some missing. The sample includes tens of thousands of clones, 90% seen only once; the top ten take approximately 4.4%. The sample was PBMCs. Receptors were obtained from a human donor in good health. Some clones in this sample may be carry-over from other donors' samples.

The chain recombines TRBV5-4 with TRBJ1-3, with D possibly being TRBD1 (6 bases). CDR3 size: 16 residues. Germline V gene data show CDR1 as SGHNT and CDR2 as YYREEE (reference sequence). Trimming cost V 0 bases and J 3 bases, with 13 bases left between them. DNA for the CDR3: TGTGCCAGCAGCTTGGGCGGGGGGGGCGGTGGAAACACCATATATTTT. Amino acids: CASSLGGGGGGNTIYF.

The chain carries TRBV27 and TRBJ2-1; the match to TRBD2 covers 9 bases. Trimming removed 0 bases from V and 7 bases from J; junction bases left unmatched: 7. CDR1 MNHEY and CDR2 SMNVEV come from the germline V gene (reference sequence). The CDR3 extends over 16 amino acids. CDR3 residues: CASSLSLRGGRNEQFF. The CDR3 DNA reads as TGTGCCAGCAGTTTATCGTTGCGGGGGGGCCGGAATGAGCAGTTCTTC.

As concerns this clone: One end of the junction fails to match germline, which may point to a read error. The CDR3 loop reads CASSPQAGSTDTQYF. CDR3 DNA sequence: TGTGCCAGCTCTCCACAGGCGGGGAGCACAGATACGCAGTATTTT. The chain combines TRBV18 with TRBJ2-3, with D possibly matching TRBD2 (6 bases). This CDR3 region has 15 residues. Per the germline V gene, CDR1 is KGHSH and CDR2 is LQKENI.

CDR3 in DNA: TGTGCCAGCTCAGAAATAGCGGGAGGGCCCTCGAATGAGCAGTTCTTC. This gives the protein CASSEIAGGPSNEQFF. The chain links TRBV18 to TRBJ2-1, with 11 positions matching TRBD2. This CDR3 has 16 amino acids. The germline V gene has CDR1 KGHSH and CDR2 LQKENI. V lost 5 bases and J lost 7; bases outside the gene matches: 10.

The V gene is TRBV7-9, the J gene TRBJ1-6; 8 nucleotides match TRBD1. V was pared by 1 base and J by 7 bases, with 9 bases of the junction left unmatched. From germline, CDR1 is SEHNR and CDR2 FQNEAQ (reference sequence). CDR3 size: 17 residues. CDR3 in amino acids: CASSLGSSGGLNSPLHF. CDR3 nucleotides: TGTGCCAGCAGCTTAGGATCTTCAGGGGGCTTAAATTCACCCCTCCACTTT.

This clone has only one observation. This sequence joins TRBV25-1 and TRBJ1-3; possibly TRBD1 for D (6 bases). The CDR3 covers 16 residues. From germline, CDR1 is MGHDK and CDR2 SYGVNS. Trimming pared 3 bases from V and 4 bases from J, leaving 16 bases between. The CDR3 DNA sequence: TGTGCCAGCAGTGATCTGGGGGCGTTCGGCGGAAACACCATATATTTT. Translated: CASSDLGAFGGNTIYF. The whole variable domain, filled in from reference TRBV25-1 and TRBJ1-3, reads EADIYQTPRYLVIGTGKKITLECSQTMGHDKMYWYQQDPGMELHLIHYSYGVNSTEKGDLSSESTVSRIRTEHFPLTLESARPSHTSQYLCASSDLGAFGGNTIYFGEGSWLTVV.

J is TRBJ1-2 and V is TRBV30; the D gene is possibly TRBD1 (5 bases). The length of the CDR3 is 13 residues. The V gene lost 0 bases and the J gene lost 7 bases, with 12 bases spanning the gap. From germline, CDR1 is GTSNPN and CDR2 SVGIG (reference sequence). The CDR3 region is CAWSVGQGGGYTF. CDR3 bases: TGTGCCTGGAGTGTCGGACAAGGCGGTGGCTACACCTTC.

CDR3 bases: TGCGCCAGCAGCCAAGAAAGGACTTTGGGCACTGAAGCTTTCTTT. It translates to CASSQERTLGTEAFF. The V call is TRBV4-3, the J call TRBJ1-1; D uncertain. Germline-derived CDR1 and CDR2 are LGHNA and YSLEER. V lost 0 bases and J 4 bases, leaving 12 bases between the germline ends. The CDR3 is made up of 15 amino acids.

V and J are TRBV15 and TRBJ2-1; TRBD2 agrees at 11 bases. Germline lookup yields CDR1 LNHNV and CDR2 YYDKDF (reference sequence). CDR3 length: 16 amino acids. The ends lost 0 bases at V and 6 bases at J; junction bases unmatched: 4. As DNA, the CDR3 is TGTGCCACCAGCAGAGATCCAACTAGCGGGAGCAATGAGCAGTTCTTC. Translation gives CATSRDPTSGSNEQFF.

This chain connects TRBV4-1 to TRBJ2-6, with a weak D call TRBD1 (6 bases). This CDR3 spans 16 amino acids. From germline, CDR1 is MGHRA and CDR2 YSYEKL. The V gene lost 2 bases and the J gene lost 0 bases, with 8 bases spanning the gap. CDR3 sequence (DNA): TGCGCCAGCAGCCAAACGGACAGCTCTGGGGCCAACGTCCTGACTTTC. Protein sequence: CASSQTDSSGANVLTF.

The chain recombines TRBV11-2 with TRBJ1-2, with 8 bases matching TRBD1. J gave up 5 bases and V 5 bases, and 10 bases lay outside the gene matches. The CDR3 is 15 amino acids. Germline CDR1 SGHAT, CDR2 FQNNGV. The CDR3 DNA sequence: TGTGCCAGCAGCCTCTCCGGGACAGGAATTTATGGCTACACCTTC. Translated: CASSLSGTGIYGYTF. The variable domain in full, with the rest retrieved from reference TRBV11-2 and TRBJ1-2, is EAGVAQSPRYKIIEKRQSVAFWCNPISGHATLYWYQQILGQGPKLLIQFQNNGVVDDSQLPKDRFSAERLKGVDSTLKIQPAKLEDSAVYLCASSLSGTGIYGYTFGSGTRLTVV.

This chain joins TRBV19 and TRBJ1-1, with a weak D call TRBD1 (6 bases). Germline V gene lookup returns CDR1 LNHDA and CDR2 SQIVND (reference sequence). The CDR3 loop spans 15 amino acids. V was shortened by 5 bases and J by 11 bases, with 24 bases between the two germline ends. DNA of the CDR3: TGTGCCAGTAGTCCGGACAGCCTAACTTCTAGTGGGGCTTTCTTT. Translating it yields CASSPDSLTSSGAFF.

The chain recombines TRBV27 with TRBJ2-7, with TRBD1 identical over 10 bases. V gave up 5 bases and J gave up 1 base; unmatched junction bases: 5. Looked up from germline, CDR1 is MNHEY and CDR2 is SMNVEV (reference sequence). The CDR3 loop spans 15 amino acids. This chain's CDR3 is CASSTPGQGSYEQYF. CDR3 coding DNA: TGTGCCAGCAGTACCCCGGGACAGGGGTCCTACGAGCAGTACTTC.

The chain joins TRBV15 to TRBJ2-3, with 10 nucleotides matching TRBD2. In germline, CDR1 is LNHNV, CDR2 YYDKDF (reference sequence). Trimming removed 1 base from V and 3 bases from J; junction bases left unmatched: 7. There are 17 residues in the CDR3. The CDR3 bases are TGTGCCACCAGCAGAGGCCTAGCGGGAGCGGGGACAGATACGCAGTATTTT. This codes for CATSRGLAGAGTDTQYF.

This sequence joins TRBV7-9 and TRBJ2-7, with 8 bases lining up with TRBD2. The CDR3 covers 14 residues. V lost 2 bases, J lost 5 bases, and 5 bases stayed unmatched. CDR1 is SEHNR, CDR2 FQNEAQ, per germline (reference sequence). The CDR3 nucleotides read TGTGCCAGCAGCTTAAGTCGGGGGGGCGACGAGCAGTACTTC. Translation: CASSLSRGGDEQYF.

J is TRBJ1-2 and V is TRBV6-5; maybe TRBD1 (6 bases). The V and J ends lost 5 bases and 6 bases respectively, with 13 bases between them. There are 13 residues in the CDR3. The germline V gene encodes CDR1 MNHEY and CDR2 SVGAGI. The chain's CDR3 is CASSIQGGNGYTF. The CDR3 DNA is TGTGCCAGCAGTATACAGGGTGGGAATGGCTACACCTTC.

The genes are TRBV7-9 and TRBJ1-5; 7 bases map to TRBD1. From germline, CDR1 is SEHNR and CDR2 FQNEAQ (reference sequence). The V and J ends lost 5 bases and 4 bases, in that order; junction bases with no gene match: 2. The CDR3 is made up of 13 amino acids. CDR3 sequence reads: CASSVQGNQPQHF. The CDR3 DNA follows: TGTGCCAGCAGCGTACAGGGGAATCAGCCCCAGCATTTT.

A remark on this clone: Its ends do not fully match the called genes, so a read error is possible. The chain joins TRBV7-3 to TRBJ1-6; 7 bases align to TRBD1. This CDR3 is 15 amino acids long. Germline V lookup: CDR1 SGHTA, CDR2 FQGTGA. The CDR3 region has the DNA TGTGCCAGCAGCTTAAACAGGGGCTATAGTTCACCCCTCCACTTT. It is translated as CASSLNRGYSSPLHF. The full variable domain, completed using reference TRBV7-3 and TRBJ1-6, is GAGVSQTPSNKVTEKGKYVELRCDPISGHTALYWYRQSLGQGPEFLIYFQGTGAADDSGLPNDRFFAVRPEGSVSTLKIQRTERGDSAVYLCASSLNRGYSSPLHFGNGTRLTVT.

This chain joins TRBV7-2 and TRBJ1-5, with D unclear. Germline assignment: CDR1 SGHTA and CDR2 FQGNSA. CDR3 length equals 15 residues. Trimming shortened V by 1 base and J by 1 base, and 8 bases separated the two germline ends. This CDR3 is CASSLVGSSNQPQHF. The CDR3 nucleotides are TGTGCCAGCAGCTTAGTCGGGTCCAGCAATCAGCCCCAGCATTTT.

The V and J genes are TRBV13 and TRBJ2-5, with TRBD2 matching 8 bases. Germline loops: CDR1 PRHDT, CDR2 FYEKMQ (reference sequence). This CDR3 has 16 residues. The trim removed 5 bases at V and 5 bases at J, leaving 13 bases unmatched. The CDR3 coding sequence is TGTGCCAGCAGCGCCCCTTTTGTTAGCGGGGAGGAGACCCAGTACTTC. Its protein product is CASSAPFVSGEETQYF.

This clone was found once. The chain couples TRBV6-6 to TRBJ2-2; possibly TRBD2 for D (5 bases). Between the trimmed V and J ends, which lost 5 bases and 10 bases, there was a span of 14 bases. Germline V gene data show CDR1 as MNHNY and CDR2 as SVGAGI (reference sequence). The CDR3 length is 13 residues. In DNA, the CDR3 is TGTGCCAGCAGTGGCGGTGGGAGATCGGAGCTGTTTTTT. Translation gives CASSGGGRSELFF.